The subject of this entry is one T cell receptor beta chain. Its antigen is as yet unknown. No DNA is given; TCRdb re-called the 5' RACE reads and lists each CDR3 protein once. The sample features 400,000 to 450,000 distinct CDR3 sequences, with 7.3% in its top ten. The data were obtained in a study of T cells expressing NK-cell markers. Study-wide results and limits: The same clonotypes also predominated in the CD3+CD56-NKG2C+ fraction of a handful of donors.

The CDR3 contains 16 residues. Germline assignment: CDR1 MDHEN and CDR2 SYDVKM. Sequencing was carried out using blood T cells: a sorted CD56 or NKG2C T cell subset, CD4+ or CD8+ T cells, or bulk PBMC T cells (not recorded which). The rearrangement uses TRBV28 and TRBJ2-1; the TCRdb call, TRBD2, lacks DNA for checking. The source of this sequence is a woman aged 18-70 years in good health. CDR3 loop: CASSLSLAGGRNEQFF.